This T cell receptor beta chain appears in the sequencing data of a study of OX40 agonist ivuxolimab in advanced cancers. About the study: Three patients got partial responses; one had hepatocellular carcinoma and two had cutaneous melanoma. General study points: Expanded clones were, on average, more numerous among CD8+ T cells than CD4+. Individuals who were partial responders at 0.1-3.0 mg/kg had clonal expansion that ranked among the lowest.

Cycle 7 day 1, cycle 4 day 1, and baseline were the timepoints at which blood was sampled. TCRdb keeps only in-frame clones here, not all; method: immunoSEQ multiplex PCR. The table shows fewer than 12,000 clones, with 60% to 85% occurring only once. This clone was seen a handful of times. What it binds is unknown. This TCR was recovered from an adult with an advanced solid tumor such as melanoma, head and neck, liver or kidney cancer. Sequencing was performed on CD4+ or CD8+ T cells sorted from blood, taken in a trial of the OX40 agonist ivuxolimab.

The CDR3 region has the DNA TGCGCCAGCAGTACACAGGGGTCCGAGCAGTACTTC. This gives the protein CASSTQGSEQYF. This rearrangement joins TRBV5-1 to TRBJ2-7; 7 bases fit TRBD1. The CDR3 length is 12 residues. Per germline, CDR1 SGHRS and CDR2 YFSETQ. V gave up 5 bases and J gave up 6 bases; unmatched junction bases: 5.